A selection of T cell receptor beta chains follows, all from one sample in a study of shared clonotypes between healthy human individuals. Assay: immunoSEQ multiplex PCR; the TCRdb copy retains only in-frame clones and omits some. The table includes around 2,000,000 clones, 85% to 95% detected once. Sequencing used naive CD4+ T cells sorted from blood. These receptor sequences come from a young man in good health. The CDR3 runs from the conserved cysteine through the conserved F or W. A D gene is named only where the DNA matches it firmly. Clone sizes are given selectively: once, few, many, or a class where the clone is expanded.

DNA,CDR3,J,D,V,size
TGCGCCAGCAGCCATTGGTCAGGGCGGGTTGAAGCTTTCTTT,CASSHWSGRVEAFF,TRBJ1-1,NA,TRBV4-1,few
TGTGCCAGCAGCTTGTCGGGACAACTATATGGCTACACCTTC,CASSLSGQLYGYTF,TRBJ1-2,NA,TRBV5-4,NA
TGTGCCAGCACCCACGGTGGGCACGGGCGAGAAAAACTGTTTTTT,CASTHGGHGREKLFF,TRBJ1-4,NA,TRBV28,NA
TGCGCCAGCAGCCAAGCGACGACAGGGGGCTACGAGCAGTACTTC,CASSQATTGGYEQYF,TRBJ2-7,TRBD1,TRBV4-3,NA
TGTGCCAGCATAGGTGCGGGAGGGCCTCCTGAGCAGTTCTTC,CASIGAGGPPEQFF,TRBJ2-1,TRBD2,TRBV6-5,once
TGTGCCAGTAGTCCACACTTGAGCTCCTATAATTCACCCCTCCACTTT,CASSPHLSSYNSPLHF,TRBJ1-6,NA,TRBV19,few
TGTGCCATCAGTGAAAATCAGGGCAGCACAGATACGCAGTATTTT,CAISENQGSTDTQYF,TRBJ2-3,NA,TRBV10-3,NA
TGTGCCACGGGGGTCCCGGGGGCCCCCGAGCAGTACTTC,CATGVPGAPEQYF,TRBJ2-7,NA,TRBV6-5,NA
TGTGCCAGCAGCTTGAATGGGATGGAGACCCAGTACTTC,CASSLNGMETQYF,TRBJ2-5,NA,TRBV5-4,NA
TGCGCCAGCAGCCAGCCGTCAGTTTCCTACGAGCAGTACTTC,CASSQPSVSYEQYF,TRBJ2-7,NA,TRBV4-1,NA
TGTGCCATCAGTGGGACGGGACAGCCCCCAGATACGCAGTATTTT,CAISGTGQPPDTQYF,TRBJ2-3,TRBD1,TRBV10-3,NA
TGTGCCAGCAGCGCGTCCGGGTCGTACGGGGAGCAGTTCTTC,CASSASGSYGEQFF,TRBJ2-1,NA,TRBV9,NA
TGTGCCTGGAGTGGTGAGGCTCCCTATAATTCACCCCTCCACTTT,CAWSGEAPYNSPLHF,TRBJ1-6,NA,TRBV30,NA
TGTGCCAGCAGCCCCCCGGGACTAGCGGCCACAGATACGCAGTATTTT,CASSPPGLAATDTQYF,TRBJ2-3,TRBD2,TRBV7-9,NA
TGTGCCAGCAGTTTAGCTTTCGGGGAGACCCAGTACTTC,CASSLAFGETQYF,TRBJ2-5,NA,TRBV27,NA
TGTGCCTGGAGGCCGGGACAGGGCGGTCAGCCCCAGCATTTT,CAWRPGQGGQPQHF,TRBJ1-5,TRBD1,TRBV30,few
TGCGCCAGCAGCCAAGGGCAGGGATACTACGAGCAGTACTTC,CASSQGQGYYEQYF,TRBJ2-7,NA,TRBV4-3,once
TGTGCCAGCAGCCGAAGTACCCCAACAGATACGCAGTATTTT,CASSRSTPTDTQYF,TRBJ2-3,NA,TRBV7-9,NA
TGTGCCAGCAGTTTAAGTTCAGGGGGCGTCCTATACTATGGCTACACCTTC,CASSLSSGGVLYYGYTF,TRBJ1-2,TRBD1,TRBV27,NA
TGCGCCAGCAGCCAAGATGTTAGCGGTAGTGGGGCCAACGTCCTGACTTTC,CASSQDVSGSGANVLTF,TRBJ2-6,NA,TRBV4-3,NA